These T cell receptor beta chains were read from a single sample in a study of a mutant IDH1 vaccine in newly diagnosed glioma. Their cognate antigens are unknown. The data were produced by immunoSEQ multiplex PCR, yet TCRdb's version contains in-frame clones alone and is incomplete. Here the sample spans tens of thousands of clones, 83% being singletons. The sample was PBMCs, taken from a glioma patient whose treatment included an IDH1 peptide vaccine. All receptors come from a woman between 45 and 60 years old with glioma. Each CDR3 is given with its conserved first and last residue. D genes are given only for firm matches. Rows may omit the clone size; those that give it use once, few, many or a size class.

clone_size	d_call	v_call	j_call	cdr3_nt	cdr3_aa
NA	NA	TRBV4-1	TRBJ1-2	TGCGCCAGCAGCCAAGAGACTCGCAGGGGCACCTTC	CASSQETRRGTF
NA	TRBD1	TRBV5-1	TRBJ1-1	TGTGCCAGCAGCCCAGGGACAGGAGGATTATGGGCTGAAGCTTTCTTT	CASSPGTGGLWAEAFF
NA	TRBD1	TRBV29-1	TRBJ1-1	TGCAGCATAAGGACAGGGGAGGTTGGAGCTTTCTTT	CSIRTGEVGAFF
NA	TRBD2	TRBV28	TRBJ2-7	TGTGCCAGCACCGGGGGGGGGCGCTTAGAGCAGTACTTC	CASTGGGRLEQYF
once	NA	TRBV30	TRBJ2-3	TGTGCCTGGGAGGGGGCAGATACGCAGTATTTT	CAWEGADTQYF
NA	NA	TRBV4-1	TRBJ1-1	TGCGCCAGCAGCCAAGGGGGAGGGATGAACACTGAAGCTTTCTTT	CASSQGGGMNTEAFF
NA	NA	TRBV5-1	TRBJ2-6	TGCGCCAGCAGCTTAAGGGGGGGGAACTCTGGGGCCAACGTCCTGACTTTC	CASSLRGGNSGANVLTF
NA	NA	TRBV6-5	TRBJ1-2	TGTGCCAGCAGCTCCCCGGCTGGTGGCTACACCTTC	CASSSPAGGYTF
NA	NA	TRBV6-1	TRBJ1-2	TGTGCCAGCAGTGAAGCATCACCCATCCTCTATGGCTACACCTTC	CASSEASPILYGYTF
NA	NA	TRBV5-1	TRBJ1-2	TGCGCCAGCAGTACGATAGGGCCGTACTATGGCTACACCTTC	CASSTIGPYYGYTF
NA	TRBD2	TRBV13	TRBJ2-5	TGTGCCAGCAGCTCAGACTCCCAGGGGTTGGTAGCGGGGGGCCAAGAGACCCAGTACTTC	CASSSDSQGLVAGGQETQYF
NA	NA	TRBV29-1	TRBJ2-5	TGCAGCGTTGTAGGACACCAAGAGACCCAGTACTTC	CSVVGHQETQYF
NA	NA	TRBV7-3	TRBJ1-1	TGTGCCAGCAGCTTAAATGGGGGCAGGAACACTGAAGCTTTCTTT	CASSLNGGRNTEAFF
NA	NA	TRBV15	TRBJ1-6	TGTGCCACCAGCCCCCGCCGAACCTCACCCCTCCACTTT	CATSPRRTSPLHF
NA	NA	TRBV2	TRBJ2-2	TGTGCCAGCAGTGAAAGAGACCTAAACACCGGGGAGCTGTTTTTT	CASSERDLNTGELFF
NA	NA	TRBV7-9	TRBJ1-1	TGTGCCAGCAGCTTAGATGCATCGAACACTGAAGCTTTCTTT	CASSLDASNTEAFF
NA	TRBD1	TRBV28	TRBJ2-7	TGTGCCAGCAGTTACGCAGGGGGCTACGAGCAGTACTTC	CASSYAGGYEQYF
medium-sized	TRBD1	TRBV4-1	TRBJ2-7	TGCGCCAGCAGCCTTGAGACAGGGATCTACGAGCAGTACTTC	CASSLETGIYEQYF
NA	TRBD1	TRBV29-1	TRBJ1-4	TGCAGCGCCCGGACAGGTGGTGAAAAACTGTTTTTT	CSARTGGEKLFF
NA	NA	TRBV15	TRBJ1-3	TGTGCCACCAGCAGAGATGGTTTCACCATATATTTT	CATSRDGFTIYF
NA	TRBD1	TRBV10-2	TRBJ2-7	TGCGCCAGCAGCGGACAGGGGGCAAGCTCCTACGAGCAGTACTTC	CASSGQGASSYEQYF
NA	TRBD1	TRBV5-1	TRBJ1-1	TGCGCCAGCCTGGGACAGGCTGGCACTGAAGCTTTCTTT	CASLGQAGTEAFF
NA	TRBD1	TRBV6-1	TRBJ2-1	TGTGCCAGCAGGGAGGGACAGGGGCCCTACAATGAGCAGTTCTTC	CASREGQGPYNEQFF
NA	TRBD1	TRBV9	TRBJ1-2	TGTGCCAGCAGCGGAAGACAGGGGAAAAACTATGGCTACACCTTC	CASSGRQGKNYGYTF
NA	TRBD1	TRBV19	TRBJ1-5	TGTGCCAGTAGCGGGACAGGGAATCAGCCCCAGCATTTT	CASSGTGNQPQHF
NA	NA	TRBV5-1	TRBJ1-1	TGCGCCAGCAGCGTTGGACAGACGGTTGTGAACACTGAAGCTTTCTTT	CASSVGQTVVNTEAFF
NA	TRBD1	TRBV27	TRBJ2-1	TGTGCCAGCAGTTTATTCAGGGGACAGGGGAACAATGAGCAGTTCTTC	CASSLFRGQGNNEQFF
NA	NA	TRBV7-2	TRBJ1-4	TGTGCCAGCAGCTTAGACGGTCTAATTAATGAAAAACTGTTTTTT	CASSLDGLINEKLFF
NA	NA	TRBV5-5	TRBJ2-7	TGTGCCAGCAGCTTGGATTGGACAGACTACGAGCAGTACTTC	CASSLDWTDYEQYF